The 10 T cell receptor beta chains in this list originate from one sample, sequenced in a study of T cell responses to AZD1222 COVID-19 vaccine. TCRdb keeps only in-frame clones here, not all; method: immunoSEQ multiplex PCR. The sample consists of over 150,000 clones, roughly nine tenths of them appearing once. Sequencing was performed on peripheral blood, taken 28 days after the second AZD1222 dose. Receptors originate from an adult who received the AZD1222 COVID-19 vaccine.

This chain uses TRBV4-2 with TRBJ2-1, with 13 bases fitting TRBD2. Germline loops: CDR1 LGHNA, CDR2 YNFKEQ. Trimming cost V 4 bases and J 4 bases; bases outside gene matches: 4. The CDR3 length is 16 residues. The CDR3 region has the DNA TGTGCCAGCAGCCTCGGGACTAGCGGGACTTACAATGAGCAGTTCTTC. Protein product: CASSLGTSGTYNEQFF.

The genes are TRBV7-9 and TRBJ2-7, with 11 bases that match TRBD2. After removal of 10 bases from V and 2 bases from J, the junction contained 7 bases not matched to a gene. Germline V gene data show CDR1 as SEHNR and CDR2 as FQNEAQ (reference sequence). The CDR3 has 14 amino acids. This CDR3 reads CATQATSGTYEQYF. DNA for the CDR3: TGTGCCACCCAGGCGACTAGCGGGACCTACGAGCAGTACTTC.

The rearrangement joins TRBV21-1 to TRBJ2-7. TRBV21-1 represents a pseudogene. The CDR3 length is 15 residues. This chain's CDR3 is CASSSTNTHSYEQYF. As DNA, the CDR3 is TGTGCCAGCAGCTCTACCAACACCCACTCCTACGAGCAGTACTTC.

For the CDR3, the DNA is TGTGCCAGCAGCGCCCGGCTAGCGGGAGCTAGGAACGGGGAGCTGTTTTTT. It codes for CASSARLAGARNGELFF. The J gene is TRBJ2-2, the V gene TRBV11-2, with TRBD2 matching 10 bases. The CDR3 consists of 17 residues. With V trimmed by 5 bases and J by 7 bases, 13 bases remained unmatched. Germline lookup yields CDR1 SGHAT and CDR2 FQNNGV.

This chain links TRBV15 with TRBJ1-5; 7 positions agree with TRBD1. J lost 3 bases, V lost 4 bases, and 3 bases had no gene match. The CDR3 runs to 14 residues. Per the germline V gene, CDR1 is LNHNV and CDR2 is YYDKDF (reference sequence). The CDR3 loop reads CATSTTGNNQPQHF. The CDR3 DNA follows: TGTGCCACCAGCACGACAGGGAACAATCAGCCCCAGCATTTT.

The gene calls are TRBV6-6 and TRBJ1-3; D unresolved. This CDR3 is built from 16 residues. Germline assignment: CDR1 MNHNY and CDR2 SVGAGI (reference sequence). V was pared by 2 bases and J by 5 bases, with 16 bases between. The CDR3 here is CASSYPSGSPRNTIYF. Here the CDR3 DNA reads TGTGCCAGCAGTTACCCCTCGGGGAGCCCACGAAACACCATATATTTT.

This rearrangement joins TRBV7-3 to TRBJ2-7, with unresolved D. Germline V gene data show CDR1 as SGHTA and CDR2 as FQGTGA. The V gene lost 4 bases and the J gene lost 0 bases, with 10 bases spanning the gap. The CDR3 runs to 14 residues. CDR3 sequence reads: CASSSGPSSYEQYF. CDR3 coding DNA: TGTGCCAGCAGCTCCGGGCCTAGCTCCTACGAGCAGTACTTC.

This chain links TRBV5-1 with TRBJ2-1, with TRBD2 identical over 13 bases. The V and J ends lost 3 bases and 6 bases, in that order; junction bases with no gene match: 12. Germline CDR1 is SGHRS and CDR2 is YFSETQ. This CDR3 comprises 18 residues. CDR3 residues: CASSSQKTSGRSGNEQFF. In DNA, the CDR3 is TGCGCCAGCAGCTCCCAAAAGACTAGCGGGAGGTCGGGCAATGAGCAGTTCTTC.

The chain recombines TRBV28 with TRBJ2-7; TRBD2 agrees at 7 bases. The CDR3 is made up of 14 amino acids. V was clipped by 6 bases and J by 2 bases; unmatched bases: 7. Germline lookup yields CDR1 MDHEN and CDR2 SYDVKM. CDR3 nucleotides: TGTGCCAGCAGCCTACTAGCGAAAGCCTACGAGCAGTACTTC. As protein: CASSLLAKAYEQYF.

CDR3 loop: CASSQLLGTNYNEQFF. The CDR3 bases are TGTGCCAGCAGCCAACTCCTTGGGACTAACTACAATGAGCAGTTCTTC. The chain links TRBV3-1 (or the pseudogene TRBV3-2) to TRBJ2-1; 7 bases align to TRBD2. Unmatched junction bases numbered 7, after V lost 2 bases and J lost 3 bases. The germline V gene encodes CDR1 LGHDT and CDR2 YNNKEL (reference sequence). This CDR3 comprises 16 residues.